These T cell receptor beta chains were read from a single sample in a study of blood T cells in healthy people across ages. Using its own MiXCR run on the 5' RACE reads, TCRdb lists one record per CDR3 protein. The sample has about a million distinct CDR3 sequences; about 51% are singletons. Sequenced material: blood. These receptors were collected from a woman in her sixties or seventies in good health. The CDR3 runs from the conserved cysteine through the conserved F or W. The order of the fields is D gene, clone size, V gene, J gene, CDR3 DNA, CDR3 protein. The D gene is left open where the match is weak. The size of a clone is reported for some rows only, either as once, few or many, or as a class for expanded clones.

>TRBD2|.|TRBV10-2|TRBJ2-1
TGCGCCAGCAGTGACTTCGGAGCGGGGAGCTCCTACAATGAGCAGTTCTTC
CASSDFGAGSSYNEQFF
>TRBD1|once|TRBV10-3|TRBJ1-5
TGTGCCGCCCAGAGACAGGGGGCAGGTCAGCCCCAGCATTTT
CAAQRQGAGQPQHF
>TRBD2|few|TRBV4-2|TRBJ2-3
TGTGCCAGCAGCCCAGGACTAGCGGGAGCCCAGTCTGCGCAGTATTTT
CASSPGLAGAQSAQYF
>TRBD1|few|TRBV7-9|TRBJ1-2
TGTGCCAGCAGGTCATCCCGGGCAGGGGGCTATGGCTACACCTTC
CASRSSRAGGYGYTF
>TRBD1|.|TRBV9|TRBJ2-5
TGTGCCAGCAGCGTAACAGGGGGAGGGACCCAGTACTTC
CASSVTGGGTQYF
>TRBD2|.|TRBV10-3|TRBJ2-5
TGTGCCATCAGCAACCCAGGGACTAGCGCCCAAGAGACCCAGTACTTC
CAISNPGTSAQETQYF
>TRBD1|.|TRBV20-1|TRBJ2-7
TGCAGTGCTAGCCATCCGGGACAGGAATCCTACGAGCAGTACTTC
CSASHPGQESYEQYF
>TRBD1|.|TRBV29-1|TRBJ1-2
TGCAGCGTTGTTCATCAGGGGGCACGGAATGGAGGTGGCTACACCTTC
CSVVHQGARNGGGYTF
>TRBD1|few|TRBV14|TRBJ2-5
TGTGCCAGCAGCCAAGGTGGGACAGGGTACCAAGAGACCCAGTACTTC
CASSQGGTGYQETQYF
>.|.|TRBV11-2|TRBJ1-2
TGTGCCAGCAGCCCGGCAGGCGACTATGGCTACACCTTC
CASSPAGDYGYTF
>TRBD1|.|TRBV20-1|TRBJ2-1
TGCAGTGCTCAATCCCCCGGGACAGGGACGTCACACAATGAGCAGTTCTTC
CSAQSPGTGTSHNEQFF
>.|.|TRBV5-4|TRBJ2-5
TGTGCCAGCAGCTTCTGGGGACCCCCAGAGACCCAGTACTTC
CASSFWGPPETQYF
>.|.|TRBV5-1|TRBJ2-3
TGCGCCAGCAGCTTGGAGCCGGCAACAGATACGCAGTATTTT
CASSLEPATDTQYF
>TRBD2|.|TRBV20-1|TRBJ2-5
TGCAGTGCTAGATCCGTTCTCGCGGTCGGGGGGGACACGAGAGCAAATGAGCAGTACTTC
CSARSVLAVGGDTRANEQYF
>TRBD2|few|TRBV7-6|TRBJ2-3
TGTGCCAGCAGCTTATTTATCGCGGGAGGGCCGGGTACAACAGATACGCAGTATTTT
CASSLFIAGGPGTTDTQYF
>TRBD2|.|TRBV27|TRBJ2-5
TGTGCCAGCAGTTCGAAGCGGGAGAAGACCCAGTACTTC
CASSSKREKTQYF
>.|.|TRBV12-3/TRBV12-4|TRBJ2-5
TGTGCCAGCAGTTTGAACGGCGCGGAGACCCAGTACTTC
CASSLNGAETQYF
>.|.|TRBV9|TRBJ1-2
TGTGCCAGCAGCGTAGACAGGTGGAGCGGCTACACCTTC
CASSVDRWSGYTF
>.|.|TRBV5-1|TRBJ2-2
TGCGCCAGCAGCTCCCCCCGTGGGTCCACCGGGGAGCTGTTTTTT
CASSSPRGSTGELFF
>TRBD2|.|TRBV12-3/TRBV12-4|TRBJ2-1
TGTGCCAGCAGTTTGGGACTAGCGGGACTGAATGAGCAGTTCTTC
CASSLGLAGLNEQFF
>.|few|TRBV29-1|TRBJ2-1
TGCAGCGTTACGGGAGTGCGGGTCAATGAGCAGTTCTTC
CSVTGVRVNEQFF
>.|.|TRBV24-1|TRBJ2-7
TGTGCCACCAGTGGCAGGGTGGCCTACAATGAGCAGTACTTC
CATSGRVAYNEQYF
>.|.|TRBV20-1|TRBJ1-4
TGCAGTGCTACCCAAGGGGAAGGAAAACTGTTTTTT
CSATQGEGKLFF
>TRBD2|.|TRBV7-9|TRBJ2-1
TGTGCCAGCAGCCACCGTCCCACCTCTAGCGGGGGGGACTACAATGAGCAGTTCTTC
CASSHRPTSSGGDYNEQFF
>.|many|TRBV28|TRBJ2-7
TGTGCCAGCAGTTTGGTCTCGACCCTCTATGAAACCTACGAGCAGTACTTC
CASSLVSTLYETYEQYF
>.|.|TRBV5-4|TRBJ2-5
TGTGCCAGCAGCCATACAGGGTACCAAGAGACCCAGTACTTC
CASSHTGYQETQYF
>.|.|TRBV6-2/TRBV6-3|TRBJ2-7
TGTGCCAGCAGTTACTCCCCTTTGGGCGGGACGTCCTACGAGCAGTACTTC
CASSYSPLGGTSYEQYF
>.|few|TRBV25-1|TRBJ1-5
TGTGCCAGCCGTGATTCTGGGCAGGTCAATCAGCCCCAGCATTTT
CASRDSGQVNQPQHF
>.|.|TRBV7-3|TRBJ2-7
TGTGCCAGCAGCCCCCTGGCGACGAACACCTACGAGCAGTACTTC
CASSPLATNTYEQYF
>.|.|TRBV6-5|TRBJ2-3
TGTGCCAGCAGTCACTGGACAGTAGAGGGACCTACAGATACGCAGTATTTT
CASSHWTVEGPTDTQYF
>TRBD1|.|TRBV28|TRBJ2-1
TGTGCCAGCAGCCCGGACAGGGTAAACTACAATGAGCAGTTCTTC
CASSPDRVNYNEQFF
>.|.|TRBV4-2|TRBJ2-7
TGTGCCAGCAGCCAAGAGGGGTACGGGCAGTACTTC
CASSQEGYGQYF
>.|.|TRBV6-6|TRBJ2-7
TGTGCCAGCAGACCTCCGGGCGGATACGAGCAGTACTTC
CASRPPGGYEQYF
>.|.|TRBV20-1|TRBJ2-7
TGCAGTGCTAGAGATGAAGGTCTTAACTCCTACGAGCAGTACTTC
CSARDEGLNSYEQYF
>TRBD2|.|TRBV7-2|TRBJ2-3
TGTGCCAGCAGCTCTCGACTAGCGGGAGTGCTCACAGATACGCAGTATTTT
CASSSRLAGVLTDTQYF
>.|.|TRBV29-1|TRBJ1-2
TGCAGCGTTGTTCCTCGCCCGATGAATGGCTACACCTTC
CSVVPRPMNGYTF
>.|few|TRBV7-9|TRBJ1-2
TGTGCCAGCAGCTTAGCCACGGGGAGGCACTATGGCTACACCTTC
CASSLATGRHYGYTF
>.|.|TRBV2|TRBJ2-5
TGTGCCAGCAGTGTCAGGGGCCGCCGAAGCAACCTAGATTCGCAGGGGACCCAGTACTTC
CASSVRGRRSNLDSQGTQYF
>TRBD1|.|TRBV3-1|TRBJ2-7
TGTGCCAGCAGCCGACCGACAGGGGGCAGCATTTACGAGCAGTACTTC
CASSRPTGGSIYEQYF
>.|.|TRBV7-2|TRBJ2-5
TGTGCCGGCAGCTTATTTATCCAAGAGACCCAGTACTTC
CAGSLFIQETQYF
>TRBD2|.|TRBV12-3/TRBV12-4|TRBJ2-1
TGTGCCAGCAGTTTATCGCTAGCGGGAGGTTCGCAGTTCTTC
CASSLSLAGGSQFF
>TRBD2|.|TRBV5-6|TRBJ2-5
TGTGCCAGCAGCTCAAGTCTAGGCGGGAGCGCCGTCGGGGAGACCCAGTACTTC
CASSSSLGGSAVGETQYF
>.|.|TRBV16|TRBJ1-4
TGTGCCAGCAGCGAGATCTGGGGAGAAAAACTGTTTTTT
CASSEIWGEKLFF
>TRBD2|few|TRBV5-1|TRBJ2-7
TGCGCCAGCAGCTTTCGGGCCGTGGGGGGGTCCTACGAGCAGTACTTC
CASSFRAVGGSYEQYF
>.|.|TRBV5-1|TRBJ1-6
TGCGCCAGCAGCCACGGACGGATAGATTCACCCCTCCACTTT
CASSHGRIDSPLHF
>TRBD1|.|TRBV20-1|TRBJ2-7
TGCAGTGCGACAGGGGGCGGTTACGAGCAGTACTTC
CSATGGGYEQYF